The TCR beta chain described here comes from a study of blood T cells in healthy people across ages. For the second PCR, which ran for about 7 to 11 cycles, a sample-barcoded 5' primer and a J-beta primer mix were used. All cDNA molecules were each tagged by a template-switch adaptor with 12 random nucleotides. Each CDR3 protein is one row after TCRdb ran MiXCR on the 5' RACE reads. The sample comprises about 640,000 distinct CDR3 sequences, 58% of which are singletons, and 30% to 40% rests with the top ten. Germline CDR1 is DFQATT and CDR2 is SNEGSKA (reference sequence). There are 17 residues in the CDR3. The V end was cut by 3 bases, the J end by 1 base, with 21 bases between.

Sequences were obtained from blood. This TCR was recovered from a man aged 55 to 70 in good health. This sequence joins TRBV20-1 and TRBJ1-1; no clear D. The CDR3 DNA follows: TGCAGTGCTAGGCCCCGGCCAGGCCCCGGATGGAACACTGAAGCTTTCTTT. This gives the protein CSARPRPGPGWNTEAFF.